This paragraph reports one TCR beta chain. The antigen is not known. Library preparation for TCR beta used quantitative 5'-RACE with molecular barcodes. TCRdb reprocessed the 5' RACE reads with MiXCR, giving one entry per CDR3 protein. The sample shows some 840,000 distinct CDR3 sequences, over 9.5% of them seen only once. This sample was included in a study of CD8 T cells in ankylosing spondylitis. General study results and limits: Within ankylosing spondylitis blood, a TCR beta motif made up of eight or nine highly homologous variants appeared to be characteristic. Peripheral blood held disease-linked clones only at relatively low frequency, and these were CD8+. Matched ankylosing spondylitis synovial fluid reportedly showed significant enrichment of disease-linked clones.

Trimming removed 3 bases at V and 1 base at J, with 12 bases between. Germline CDR1 SEHNR, CDR2 FQNEAQ (reference sequence). The CDR3 is 16 amino acids. The sample taken for sequencing was blood, either unsorted or a sorted T cell fraction (not recorded which). V usage is TRBV7-9 and J usage is TRBJ2-2; possibly TRBD1 or TRBD2 for D (5 bases each). This sequence originates from a male donor with ankylosing spondylitis. The CDR3: CASSLGTALNTGELFF. CDR3 in DNA: TGTGCCAGCAGCTTGGGGACCGCACTGAACACCGGGGAGCTGTTTTTT.